A single sample gave rise to the 20 T cell receptor beta chains below, sequenced in a study of vaccination and CD4 T cells after COVID-19. The study sequenced cultured CD4+ T cell DNA using the Oncomine TCR Beta short-read assay. TCRdb re-called the PCR reads with MiXCR, one entry per CDR3 protein. This sample has about 5,900 distinct CDR3 sequences; 50% to 65% occur once, and the top ten carry around a fifth. Treatment noted: roughly ten-day PBMC culture with coronavirus spike peptide pools or control peptides (ViraFEST assay). No cognate antigen is known for these TCRs. The sequencing sample was made of CD4+ T cells from blood, cultured in vitro. These TCRs come from a human donor who had recovered from COVID-19.

This clonotype was counted only a few times. This rearrangement joins TRBV5-1 to TRBJ1-5, with TRBD1 as a possible D gene (6 bases). The CDR3 length is 13 residues. Trimming removed 4 bases at V and 4 bases at J, with 9 bases between. Looked up from germline, CDR1 is SGHRS and CDR2 is YFSETQ. The CDR3: CASSPDSNQPQHF. CDR3 bases: TGCGCCAGCAGCCCGGACAGTAATCAGCCCCAGCATTTT.

The table lists this clonotype with a few counts. The chain employs TRBV5-4 and TRBJ2-5; 7 bases agree with TRBD2. Trimming took 3 bases from V and 5 from J; bases not matched to a gene: 7. The CDR3 contains 14 residues. Germline CDR1 and CDR2: SGHNT and YYREEE (reference sequence). CDR3 protein: CASSWSGAGETQYF. The CDR3 DNA sequence: TGTGCCAGCAGCTGGAGCGGGGCGGGGGAGACCCAGTACTTC.

This clonotype was detected a few times. The gene calls are TRBV6-1 and TRBJ1-1, with D uncertain. Trimming pared 5 bases from V and 0 bases from J, leaving 10 bases between. Germline V lookup: CDR1 MNHNS, CDR2 SASEGT. This CDR3 spans 14 amino acids. CDR3 protein: CASSPNTLNTEAFF. The CDR3 DNA is TGTGCCAGCAGTCCCAATACATTGAACACTGAAGCTTTCTTT.

Sample share makes this clonotype medium-sized. The chain recombines TRBV6-5 with TRBJ2-7; no clear D. The germline V and J ends were trimmed by 0 bases and 3 bases, with 9 bases remaining between them. The CDR3 is 14 residues long. Germline values: CDR1 MNHEY, CDR2 SVGAGI. The CDR3 reads CASSYSNGYYEQYF. The CDR3 nucleotides are TGTGCCAGCAGTTACTCGAACGGATACTACGAGCAGTACTTC.

J is TRBJ1-1 and V is TRBV28; the match to TRBD1 covers 7 bases. In germline, CDR1 is MDHEN, CDR2 SYDVKM. Trimming cost V 6 bases and J 0 bases; bases outside gene matches: 7. CDR3 size: 15 residues. DNA of the CDR3: TGTGCCAGCAGAGGGGGCCCATACATGAACACTGAAGCTTTCTTT. Amino acids: CASRGGPYMNTEAFF.

V and J are TRBV12-5 and TRBJ2-2; D is unresolved. This CDR3 has 16 amino acids. V lost 4 bases, J lost 2 bases, and 14 bases lay in between. Germline CDR1 LGHNT, CDR2 FRNRAP. This CDR3 reads CASGSSLSSNTGELFF. Here the CDR3 DNA reads TGTGCTAGTGGTTCTTCACTTTCGAGTAACACCGGGGAGCTGTTTTTT.

This clonotype occurred a few times. The chain recombines TRBV27 with TRBJ2-3, with 7 bases aligning to TRBD1. CDR3 length: 16 residues. J gave up 0 bases and V 4 bases, and 7 bases lay outside the gene matches. Germline V gene data show CDR1 as MNHEY and CDR2 as SMNVEV (reference sequence). The CDR3 DNA follows: TGTGCCAGCAGTTCCCACACAGGGGCTAGCACAGATACGCAGTATTTT. Translating it yields CASSSHTGASTDTQYF.

The chain recombines TRBV19 with TRBJ1-2; D not certain. Deletions cut 8 bases from V and 2 bases from J, with 18 bases between. Germline CDR1 LNHDA, CDR2 SQIVND (reference sequence). The CDR3 length is 15 residues. CDR3 loop: CASRGAGIKNYGYTF. In DNA, the CDR3 is TGTGCCAGTCGAGGCGCTGGAATCAAAAACTATGGCTACACCTTC.

The chain combines TRBV6-1 with TRBJ1-2; D is unresolved. Germline lookup yields CDR1 MNHNS and CDR2 SASEGT. The CDR3 length is 14 residues. V lost 7 bases and J 4 bases, leaving 16 bases between the germline ends. The CDR3 region has the DNA TGTGCCAGCACCCTCTCCGAGGGTTTCTATGGCTACACCTTC. It is translated as CASTLSEGFYGYTF.

This clonotype appeared once. The chain is built from TRBV2 and TRBJ2-5; 11 bases map to TRBD1. The junction had 7 bases not matched to a gene; V was cut back by 5 bases and J by 5 bases. The CDR3 consists of 15 residues. Germline values: CDR1 SNHLY, CDR2 FYNNEI. The CDR3 DNA follows: TGTGCCAGCAGTCCGGGACAGGGGGGATGGGAGACCCAGTACTTC. It encodes CASSPGQGGWETQYF. The full variable domain, its missing parts supplied by reference TRBV2 and TRBJ2-5, is EPEVTQTPSHQVTQMGQEVILRCVPISNHLYFYWYRQILGQKVEFLVSFYNNEISEKSEIFDDQFSVERPDGSNFTLKIRSTKLEDSAMYFCASSPGQGGWETQYFGPGTRLLVL.

J is TRBJ2-7 and V is TRBV6-5; 7 bases fit TRBD1. The CDR3 is 15 amino acids. Unmatched junction bases numbered 6, after V lost 4 bases and J lost 0 bases. Germline V CDR1 and CDR2: MNHEY, SVGAGI. CDR3 protein: CASSWEGGYSYEQYF. The CDR3 nucleotides are TGTGCCAGCAGTTGGGAAGGGGGCTACTCCTACGAGCAGTACTTC.

The chain has TRBV6-1 and TRBJ2-7; no firm D call. The CDR3 runs 14 residues. Between the trimmed V and J ends, which lost 0 bases and 2 bases, there was a span of 8 bases. Per the germline V gene, CDR1 is MNHNS and CDR2 is SASEGT. The CDR3 sequence is CASSEAGPPYEQYF. The CDR3 DNA is TGTGCCAGCAGTGAAGCGGGCCCACCCTACGAGCAGTACTTC.

In its sample, this clonotype was seen a few times. The chain is built from TRBV6-1 and TRBJ1-1; perhaps TRBD1 as D (5 bases). Germline V gives CDR1 MNHNS, CDR2 SASEGT. This CDR3 is 14 amino acids long. Trimming pared 9 bases from V and 5 bases from J, leaving 19 bases between. The CDR3 nucleotides read TGTGCCAGTAGTACTACGGGAGGGGATACTGAAGCTTTCTTT. Translation: CASSTTGGDTEAFF.

Details on this clonotype: At one end the junction does not follow the germline gene, possibly because of a read error. This sequence joins TRBV7-9 and TRBJ2-5, with 7 bases identical to TRBD1. This CDR3 is built from 16 residues. The germline gives CDR1 SEHNR, CDR2 FQNEAQ (reference sequence). CDR3 amino acids: CAGSPPRTGAKETQYF. Written as DNA, the CDR3 is TGTGCCGGCAGCCCTCCCCGTACAGGGGCCAAAGAGACCCAGTACTTC. Full variable domain (outside the CDR3, taken from reference TRBV7-9 and TRBJ2-5): DTGVSQNPRHKITKRGQNVTFRCDPISEHNRLYWYRQTLGQGPEFLTYFQNEAQLEKSRLLSDRFSAERPKGSFSTLEIQRTEQGDSAMYLCAGSPPRTGAKETQYFGPGTRLLVL.

The chain couples TRBV7-2 to TRBJ2-2, with D perhaps matching TRBD2 (6 bases). The CDR3 has 15 residues. Germline-derived CDR1 and CDR2 are SGHTA and FQGNSA. Trimming removed 5 bases at V and 7 bases at J, with 17 bases between. CDR3 protein: CASSTTMAGFGELFF. In DNA form, the CDR3 reads TGTGCCAGCAGCACGACAATGGCGGGGTTCGGGGAGCTGTTTTTT.

In DNA, the CDR3 is TGTGCCATCAGTGAGTACCACCCCCAAGCGGGAAGGGAGACCCAGTACTTC. The encoded protein is CAISEYHPQAGRETQYF. This chain joins TRBV10-3 and TRBJ2-5; 7 nucleotides align to TRBD2. Losses at the gene ends were 1 base for V and 5 bases for J; bases not matched to a gene: 13. Germline V lookup: CDR1 ENHRY, CDR2 SYGVKD. The CDR3 loop spans 17 amino acids.

The rearrangement joins TRBV5-4 to TRBJ1-2, with 9 bases identical to TRBD1. Trimming removed 4 bases from V and 4 bases from J; junction bases left unmatched: 5. The germline gives CDR1 SGHNT, CDR2 YYREEE (reference sequence). This CDR3 region has 14 residues. CDR3 amino acids: CASSQKQGAYGYTF. DNA for the CDR3: TGTGCCAGCAGCCAAAAACAGGGGGCCTATGGCTACACCTTC.

This chain links TRBV2 with TRBJ2-1; D remains unclear. This CDR3 has 11 amino acids. Per the germline V gene, CDR1 is SNHLY and CDR2 is FYNNEI. Trimming left V 3 bases short and J 15 bases short, with 12 bases between. CDR3 coding DNA: TGTGCCAGCAGTGAGGTAGTAGCAGTGTTCTTC. Protein sequence: CASSEVVAVFF. Supplemented by reference TRBV2 and TRBJ2-1, the full variable domain reads EPEVTQTPSHQVTQMGQEVILRCVPISNHLYFYWYRQILGQKVEFLVSFYNNEISEKSEIFDDQFSVERPDGSNFTLKIRSTKLEDSAMYFCASSEVVAVFFGPGTRLTVL.

The chain is built from TRBV11-3 and TRBJ1-2; TRBD1 aligns across 11 bases. This CDR3 is built from 15 residues. The germline gives CDR1 SGHNT, CDR2 YENEEA. After removal of 5 bases from V and 8 bases from J, the junction contained 10 bases not matched to a gene. The CDR3 spells CASSPVPDRGQGYTF. CDR3 bases: TGTGCCAGCAGCCCTGTCCCGGACAGGGGGCAAGGCTACACCTTC.

The CDR3 DNA reads TGTGCCAGTAGTATAGCGACTAGCGGGGGTAGCGGGGAGCTGTTTTTT. Translating it yields CASSIATSGGSGELFF. The V call is TRBV19, the J call TRBJ2-2; TRBD2 agrees at 12 bases. V trimming: 1 base; J trimming: 7 bases; junction bases outside the gene matches: 4. From germline, CDR1 is LNHDA and CDR2 SQIVND (reference sequence). The CDR3 length is 16 residues.